This TCR beta chain was profiled in a study of blood T cell repertoires in COVID-19. Study information: Sources were T cells, B-cell-depleted T cells, or PBMCs; the material itself was cDNA or gDNA.

The CDR3 sequence is 15 residues long. Trimming stripped 1 base from V and 0 bases from J, with 9 bases between. Per the germline V gene, CDR1 is MNHEY and CDR2 is SMNVEV (reference sequence). Seattle's cohort entered during active infection and was followed longitudinally. The method was immunoSEQ multiplex PCR; TCRdb's version includes in-frame clones alone and lacks a portion of them. The profile shows about 230,000 clones, under 90% of them singletons. The chain has TRBV27 and TRBJ2-5; D is unclear. The sample comprised peripheral blood. This TCR was sampled from a man aged 45 to 65 with COVID-19, enrolled during active disease. The CDR3, as DNA: TGTGCCAGCAGTTTATTTTCAGGTGACCAAGAGACCCAGTACTTC. It specifies CASSLFSGDQETQYF.